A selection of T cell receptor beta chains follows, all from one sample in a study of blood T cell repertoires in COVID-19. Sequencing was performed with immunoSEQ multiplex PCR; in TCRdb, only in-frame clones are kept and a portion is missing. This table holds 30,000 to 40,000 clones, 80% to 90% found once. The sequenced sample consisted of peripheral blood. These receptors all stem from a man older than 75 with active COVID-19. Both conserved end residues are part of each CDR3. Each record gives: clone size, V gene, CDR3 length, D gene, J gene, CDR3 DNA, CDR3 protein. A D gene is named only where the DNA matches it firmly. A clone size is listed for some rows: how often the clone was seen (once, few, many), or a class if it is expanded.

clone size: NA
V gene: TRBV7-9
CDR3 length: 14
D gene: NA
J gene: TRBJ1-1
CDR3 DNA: TGTGCCAGCAGCTTAGCGCAGGTGGGCACTGAAGCTTTCTTT
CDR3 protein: CASSLAQVGTEAFF

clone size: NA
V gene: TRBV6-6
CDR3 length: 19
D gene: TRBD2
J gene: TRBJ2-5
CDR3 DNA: TGTGCCAGCAGTCCCGGCGTACTAGCGGGAGGGCGCAGGTCGTGGACCCAGTACTTC
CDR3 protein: CASSPGVLAGGRRSWTQYF

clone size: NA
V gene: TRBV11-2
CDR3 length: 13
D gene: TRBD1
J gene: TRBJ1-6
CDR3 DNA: TGTGCCAGCAGCGGACAGGGAACTTCACCCCTCCACTTT
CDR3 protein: CASSGQGTSPLHF

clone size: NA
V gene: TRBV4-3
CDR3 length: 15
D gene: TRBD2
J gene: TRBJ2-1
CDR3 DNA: TGCGCCAGCAGCCAAATACTAGCGGGAGGAAATGAGCAGTTCTTC
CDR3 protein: CASSQILAGGNEQFF

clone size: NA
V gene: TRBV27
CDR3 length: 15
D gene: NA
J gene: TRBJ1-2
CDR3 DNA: TGTGCCAGCAGGGGGGTCCGGGAGGGGAACTATGGCTACACCTTC
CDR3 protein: CASRGVREGNYGYTF

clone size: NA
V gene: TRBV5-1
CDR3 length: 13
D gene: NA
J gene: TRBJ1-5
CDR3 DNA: TGCGCCAGCAGTTCAGGGCCCAGTGAGCCCCAGCATTTT
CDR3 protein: CASSSGPSEPQHF

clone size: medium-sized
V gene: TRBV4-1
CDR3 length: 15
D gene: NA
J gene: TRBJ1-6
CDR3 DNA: TGCGCCAGCAGCCAAATATACAGGGAGAATTCACCCCTCCACTTT
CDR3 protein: CASSQIYRENSPLHF

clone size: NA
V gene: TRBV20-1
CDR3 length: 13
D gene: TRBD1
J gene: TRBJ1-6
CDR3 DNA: TGCAGTGCGAGTGGACAGGGGCAGTCACCCCTCCACTTT
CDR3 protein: CSASGQGQSPLHF

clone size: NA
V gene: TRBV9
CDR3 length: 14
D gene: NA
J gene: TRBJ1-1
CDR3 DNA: TGTGCCAGCAGCACTAGAGCCGTAAACACTGAAGCTTTCTTT
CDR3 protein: CASSTRAVNTEAFF

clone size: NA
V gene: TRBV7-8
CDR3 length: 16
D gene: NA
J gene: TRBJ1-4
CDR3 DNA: TGTGCCAGCAGCTTCCAGTCGACAGGCACTAATGAAAAACTGTTTTTT
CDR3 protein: CASSFQSTGTNEKLFF

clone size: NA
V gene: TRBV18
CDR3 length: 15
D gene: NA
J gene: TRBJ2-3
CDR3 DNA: TGTGCCAGCTCGCTGGGAGGCATCCTCACAGATACGCAGTATTTT
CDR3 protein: CASSLGGILTDTQYF

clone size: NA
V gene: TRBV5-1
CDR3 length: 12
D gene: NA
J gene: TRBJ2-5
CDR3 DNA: TGCGCCAGCAGCTACGAACTAGAGACCCAGTACTTC
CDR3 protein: CASSYELETQYF

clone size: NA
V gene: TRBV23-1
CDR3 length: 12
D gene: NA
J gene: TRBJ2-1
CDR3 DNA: TGCGCCAGCAGCCCTGACAGGCCTGAGCAGTTCTTC
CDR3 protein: CASSPDRPEQFF

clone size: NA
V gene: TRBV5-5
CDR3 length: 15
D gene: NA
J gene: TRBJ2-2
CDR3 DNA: TGTGCCAGCAGCTTGGAACCACTGAACACCGGGGAGCTGTTTTTT
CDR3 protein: CASSLEPLNTGELFF

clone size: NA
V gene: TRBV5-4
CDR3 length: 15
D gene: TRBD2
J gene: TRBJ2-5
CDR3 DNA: TGTGCCAGCAGCTTGGGAACGGGAGGGCAAGAGACCCAGTACTTC
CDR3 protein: CASSLGTGGQETQYF

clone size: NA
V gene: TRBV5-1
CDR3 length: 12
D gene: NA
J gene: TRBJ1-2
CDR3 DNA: TGCGCCAGCAGCTTGGCAGGCTATGGCTACACCTTC
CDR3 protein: CASSLAGYGYTF

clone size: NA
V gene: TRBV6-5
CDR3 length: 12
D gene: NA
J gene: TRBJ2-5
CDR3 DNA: TGTGCCAGCAGCCTAGCACAAGAGACCCAGTACTTC
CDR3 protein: CASSLAQETQYF

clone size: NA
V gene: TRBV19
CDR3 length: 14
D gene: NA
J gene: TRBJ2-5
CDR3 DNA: TGTGCCAGTAGTATTGGGGACAAGCAAGAGACCCAGTACTTC
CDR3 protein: CASSIGDKQETQYF

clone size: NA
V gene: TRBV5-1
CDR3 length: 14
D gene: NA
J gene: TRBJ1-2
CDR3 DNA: TGCGCCAGCAGCGTCGCGCAGGGGACGGATGGCTACACCTTC
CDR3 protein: CASSVAQGTDGYTF

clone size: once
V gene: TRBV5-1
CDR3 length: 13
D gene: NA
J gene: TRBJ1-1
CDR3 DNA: TGCGCCAGCAGCCGGGGGGATAACACTGAAGCTTTCTTT
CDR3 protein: CASSRGDNTEAFF

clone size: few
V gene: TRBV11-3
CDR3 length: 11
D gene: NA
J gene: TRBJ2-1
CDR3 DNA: TGTGCCAGCAGCTTAGCAGGTGAGCAGTTCTTC
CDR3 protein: CASSLAGEQFF

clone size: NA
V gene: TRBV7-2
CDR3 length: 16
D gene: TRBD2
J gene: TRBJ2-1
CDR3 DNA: TGTGCCAGCAGCTTAGCGGAGCTAGCGGGTAACAATGAGCAGTTCTTC
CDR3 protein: CASSLAELAGNNEQFF

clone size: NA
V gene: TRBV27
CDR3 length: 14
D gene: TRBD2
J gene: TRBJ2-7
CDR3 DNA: TGTGCCAGCAGTTTTTTAGCGGGAGAGTACGAGCAGTACTTC
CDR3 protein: CASSFLAGEYEQYF

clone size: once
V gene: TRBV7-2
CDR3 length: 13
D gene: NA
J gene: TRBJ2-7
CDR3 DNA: TGTGCCAGCAGCTTCGGAGGGGGGGACGAGCAGTACTTC
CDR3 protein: CASSFGGGDEQYF

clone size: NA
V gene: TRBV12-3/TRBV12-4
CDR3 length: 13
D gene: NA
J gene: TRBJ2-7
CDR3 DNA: TGTGCCAGCAGTTTAGGCGTAGCTCTTGAGCAGTACTTC
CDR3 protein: CASSLGVALEQYF

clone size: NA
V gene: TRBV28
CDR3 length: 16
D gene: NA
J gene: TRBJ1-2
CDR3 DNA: TGTGCCAGCACCCCGAACGAGGGAGGGCGGTATCTTGGCTACACCTTC
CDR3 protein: CASTPNEGGRYLGYTF

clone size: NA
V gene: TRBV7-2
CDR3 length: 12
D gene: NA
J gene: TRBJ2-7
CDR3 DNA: TGTGCCAGCAGCTGGGCCGACAACAAGCAGTACTTC
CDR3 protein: CASSWADNKQYF

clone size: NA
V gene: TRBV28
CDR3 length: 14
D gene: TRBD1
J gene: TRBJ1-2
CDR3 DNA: TGTGCCAGCAGTTTAAGACGGGACAGGGGTGGCTACACCTTC
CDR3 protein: CASSLRRDRGGYTF

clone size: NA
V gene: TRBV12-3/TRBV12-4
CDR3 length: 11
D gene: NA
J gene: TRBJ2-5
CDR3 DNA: TGTGCCAGCAGTTCCGGAGAGACCCAGTACTTC
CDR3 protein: CASSSGETQYF

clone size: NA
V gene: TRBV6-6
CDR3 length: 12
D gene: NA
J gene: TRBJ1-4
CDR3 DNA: TGTGCCAGCAGTGCGGGGGGGGAAAAACTGTTTTTT
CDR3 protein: CASSAGGEKLFF

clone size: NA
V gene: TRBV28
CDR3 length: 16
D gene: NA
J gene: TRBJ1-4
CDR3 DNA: TGTGCCAGCAGTTCTCCCGCTGGCGGGGGAAAGGAAAAACTGTTTTTT
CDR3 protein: CASSSPAGGGKEKLFF

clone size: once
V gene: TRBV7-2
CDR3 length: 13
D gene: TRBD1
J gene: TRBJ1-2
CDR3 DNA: TGTGCCAGCAGCTGGGACAGGAACTATGGCTACACCTTC
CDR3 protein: CASSWDRNYGYTF

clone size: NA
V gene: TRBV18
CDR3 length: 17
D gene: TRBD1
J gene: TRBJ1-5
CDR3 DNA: TGTGCCAGCTCACCAAAAAAAGGACAGGGAGGCTATCAGCCCCAGCATTTT
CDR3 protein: CASSPKKGQGGYQPQHF

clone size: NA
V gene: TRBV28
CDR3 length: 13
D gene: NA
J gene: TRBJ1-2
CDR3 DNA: TGTGCCACCTTACCGGGATTTAACTATGGCTACACCTTC
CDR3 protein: CATLPGFNYGYTF

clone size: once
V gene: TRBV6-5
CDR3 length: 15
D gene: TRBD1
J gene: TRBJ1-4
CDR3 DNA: TGTGCCAGCAGTTTATGGACAGGGGGGGTTGAAAAACTGTTTTTT
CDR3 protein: CASSLWTGGVEKLFF

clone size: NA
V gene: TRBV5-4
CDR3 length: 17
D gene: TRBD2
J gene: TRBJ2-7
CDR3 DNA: TGTGCCAGCAGCGGGGGTCCGGGGCGGGGGAGCTCCTACGAGCAGTACTTC
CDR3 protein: CASSGGPGRGSSYEQYF

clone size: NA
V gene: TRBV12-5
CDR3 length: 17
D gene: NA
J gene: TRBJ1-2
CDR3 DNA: TGTGCTAGTGGTTTGGAAGTAAGGAAACAGCGGAATCATGGCTACACCTTC
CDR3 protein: CASGLEVRKQRNHGYTF

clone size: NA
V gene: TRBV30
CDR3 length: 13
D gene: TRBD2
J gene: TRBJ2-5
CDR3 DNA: TGTGCCTGGAGTCGGGGACTAGCGGAGACCCAGTACTTC
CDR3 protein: CAWSRGLAETQYF

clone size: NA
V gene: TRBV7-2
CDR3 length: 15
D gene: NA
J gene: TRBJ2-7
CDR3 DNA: TGTGCCAGCAGCTTAGGTCCCGGGGGCTCCTACGAGCAGTACTTC
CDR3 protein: CASSLGPGGSYEQYF

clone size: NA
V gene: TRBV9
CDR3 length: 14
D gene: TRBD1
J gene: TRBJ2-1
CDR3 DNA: TGTGCCAGCAGCGTAGCTCCAGGGGGCAGGGAGCAGTTCTTC
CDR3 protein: CASSVAPGGREQFF

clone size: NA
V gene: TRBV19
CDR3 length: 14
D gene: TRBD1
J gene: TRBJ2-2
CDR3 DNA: TGTGCCAGTAGTATCACAGGGGTGGCCGGGGAGCTGTTTTTT
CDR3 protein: CASSITGVAGELFF

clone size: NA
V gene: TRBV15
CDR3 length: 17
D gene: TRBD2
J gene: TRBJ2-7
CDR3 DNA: TGTGCCACCAGCAGAGACCCCCCTGCGGCATGGCGGGGGGAGCAGTACTTC
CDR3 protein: CATSRDPPAAWRGEQYF

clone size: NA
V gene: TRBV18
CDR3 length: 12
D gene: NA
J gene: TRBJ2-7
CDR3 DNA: TGTGCCAGCTCACCAATTGCCGGCGAGCAGTACTTC
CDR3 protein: CASSPIAGEQYF

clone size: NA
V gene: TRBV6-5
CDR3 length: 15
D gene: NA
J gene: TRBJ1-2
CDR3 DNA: TGTGCCAGCAGTTACGAGGCGGCGCTAGGCTATGGCTACACCTTC
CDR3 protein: CASSYEAALGYGYTF

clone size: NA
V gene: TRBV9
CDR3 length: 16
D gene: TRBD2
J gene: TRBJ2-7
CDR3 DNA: TGTGCCAGCAGCGTAGGAGGACTAGCGGGAGTCTACGAGCAGTACTTC
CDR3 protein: CASSVGGLAGVYEQYF

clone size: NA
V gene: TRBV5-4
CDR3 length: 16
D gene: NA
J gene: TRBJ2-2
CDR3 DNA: TGTGCCAGCAGCTGGGGACACGCGACGAACACCGGGGAGCTGTTTTTT
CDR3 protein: CASSWGHATNTGELFF

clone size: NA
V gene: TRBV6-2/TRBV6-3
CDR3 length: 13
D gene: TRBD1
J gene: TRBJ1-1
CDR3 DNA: TGTGCCAGCAGTCCGGGACAGCACACTGAAGCTTTCTTT
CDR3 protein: CASSPGQHTEAFF

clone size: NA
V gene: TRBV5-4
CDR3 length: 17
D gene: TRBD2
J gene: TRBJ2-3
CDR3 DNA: TGTGCCAGCAGCCCCGACGCGGGAGCCTTAAAAACAGATACGCAGTATTTT
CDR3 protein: CASSPDAGALKTDTQYF